These 25 T cell receptor beta chains were all obtained from the same sample, sequenced in a study of tumor-infiltrating lymphocytes in localized non-small cell lung cancer. Some clones are missing from TCRdb's copy, which holds only in-frame ones; the method was immunoSEQ multiplex PCR. Of approximately 10,000 clones listed, about 79% are singletons. Sequencing was performed on uninvolved lung tissue not adjacent to the tumor. Receptor source: a human donor with non-small cell lung cancer.

The V and J genes are TRBV19 and TRBJ2-1, with 8 nucleotides matching TRBD2. The junction had 14 bases not matched to a gene; V was cut back by 9 bases and J by 13 bases. Per germline, CDR1 LNHDA and CDR2 SQIVND (reference sequence). The CDR3 extends over 13 amino acids. This chain's CDR3 is CASQRDKREFQFF. The CDR3 DNA sequence: TGTGCCAGCCAGAGGGATAAGCGGGAGTTTCAGTTCTTC. Based on the CDR3 plus reference TRBV19 and TRBJ2-1, the full variable domain is DGGITQSPKYLFRKEGQNVTLSCEQNLNHDAMYWYRQDPGQGLRLIYYSQIVNDFQKGDIAEGYSVSREKKESFPLTVTSAQKNPTAFYLCASQRDKREFQFFGPGTRLTVL.

V gene TRBV15 combines with J gene TRBJ1-1, with 9 bases fitting TRBD1. The CDR3 has 15 residues. The J segment lost 4 bases and the V segment lost 6 bases, leaving 9 bases of the junction unmatched. The germline V gene encodes CDR1 LNHNV and CDR2 YYDKDF (reference sequence). CDR3 sequence (DNA): TGTGCCACCAGGGGGGACAGGGATCCTGGCACTGAAGCTTTCTTT. The encoded protein is CATRGDRDPGTEAFF.

CDR3 DNA sequence: TGTGCCAGCAGCGAGGTAGGAGGGACCACCGGGGAGCTGTTTTTT. This codes for CASSEVGGTTGELFF. The chain recombines TRBV6-1 with TRBJ2-2; a weak D match, TRBD2 (6 bases). Germline CDR1 and CDR2: MNHNS and SASEGT. V was pared by 6 bases and J by 4 bases, with 15 bases between. The CDR3 sequence is 15 residues long.

The chain carries TRBV29-1 and TRBJ1-2; unclear D gene. V was clipped by 7 bases and J by 5 bases, with 11 bases between them. The CDR3 extends over 11 amino acids. Germline loops: CDR1 SQVTM, CDR2 ANQGSEA. CDR3 DNA: TGCAGCGCTGATTCGGGATATGGCTACACCTTC. The encoded protein is CSADSGYGYTF.

The chain couples TRBV30 to TRBJ1-5; D unresolved. V was trimmed by 5 bases and J by 4 bases, leaving 12 bases between them. The CDR3 length is 13 residues. Germline V lookup: CDR1 GTSNPN, CDR2 SVGIG (reference sequence). CDR3 sequence reads: CAWQFQENQPQHF. The CDR3 DNA reads as TGTGCCTGGCAATTTCAGGAGAATCAGCCCCAGCATTTT.

The V call is TRBV5-1, the J call TRBJ2-3; weak D call: TRBD2 (6 bases). CDR1 is SGHRS, CDR2 YFSETQ, per germline. Trimming shortened V by 5 bases and J by 6 bases, and 7 bases separated the two germline ends. The CDR3 spans 11 residues. The CDR3 loop is CASSGGDTQYF. The CDR3 DNA reads as TGCGCCAGCAGTGGGGGGGATACGCAGTATTTT. The full variable domain, its missing parts supplied by reference TRBV5-1 and TRBJ2-3, is KAGVTQTPRYLIKTRGQQVTLSCSPISGHRSVSWYQQTPGQGLQFLFEYFSETQRNKGNFPGRFSGRQFSNSRSEMNVSTLELGDSALYLCASSGGDTQYFGPGTRLTVL.

The chain is built from TRBV19 and TRBJ1-1; weak D call: TRBD1 (6 bases). This CDR3 has 14 residues. Looked up from germline, CDR1 is LNHDA and CDR2 is SQIVND (reference sequence). Trimming stripped 5 bases from V and 5 bases from J, with 15 bases between. This chain's CDR3 is CASSFRGGTTEAFF. CDR3 bases: TGTGCCAGTAGTTTCCGAGGGGGAACAACTGAAGCTTTCTTT.

The CDR3 is CASSRPLRTNYGYTF. In nucleotides, the CDR3 is TGTGCCAGCAGCCGTCCGTTGAGAACTAACTATGGCTACACCTTC. This sequence joins TRBV5-6 and TRBJ1-2, with D unresolved. The V gene's germline CDR1 is SGHDT and CDR2 YYEEEE. There are 15 residues in the CDR3. Trimming shortened V by 4 bases and J by 0 bases, and 13 bases separated the two germline ends.

The sample holds one count of this clone. This chain uses TRBV6-5 with TRBJ2-3; D is possibly TRBD2 (5 bases). Trimming left V 6 bases short and J 8 bases short, with 9 bases between. CDR1 MNHEY and CDR2 SVGAGI come from the germline V gene. The CDR3 totals 11 residues. CDR3 in amino acids: CASSTGSTQYF. As DNA, the CDR3 is TGTGCCAGCAGCACGGGGAGTACGCAGTATTTT.

V is TRBV28 and J is TRBJ1-3; TRBD1 is a possible D gene (5 bases). V lost 1 base and J 8 bases, leaving 9 bases between the germline ends. Germline V CDR1 and CDR2: MDHEN, SYDVKM. The CDR3 length is 13 residues. The CDR3 region is CASSLFGGDTIYF. The DNA for the CDR3 is TGTGCCAGCAGTTTATTTGGGGGAGACACCATATATTTT. Full variable domain (rest looked up from reference TRBV28 and TRBJ1-3): DVKVTQSSRYLVKRTGEKVFLECVQDMDHENMFWYRQDPGLGLRLIYFSYDVKMKEKGDIPEGYSVSREKKERFSLILESASTNQTSMYLCASSLFGGDTIYFGEGSWLTVV.

This clone showed up just a few times. The chain uses TRBV29-1 and TRBJ2-1; possibly TRBD2 for D (6 bases). The V gene's germline CDR1 is SQVTM and CDR2 ANQGSEA. V gave up 6 bases and J gave up 0 bases, with 12 bases separating them. The CDR3 sequence is 14 residues long. DNA of the CDR3: TGCAGCGTCCCCCTGGGACTCTCCTACAATGAGCAGTTCTTC. Translating gives CSVPLGLSYNEQFF.

The rearrangement uses TRBV11-3 and TRBJ2-1, with D perhaps TRBD1 or TRBD2 (6 bases each). V shed 1 base and J shed 2 bases, with 15 bases lying between them. From germline, CDR1 is SGHNT and CDR2 YENEEA. This CDR3 region has 17 residues. The CDR3 DNA is TGTGCCAGCAGCTTAGGGGGGGCAGGGATTACCTACAATGAGCAGTTCTTC. This sequence encodes CASSLGGAGITYNEQFF.

V gene TRBV30 combines with J gene TRBJ2-7; 8 bases match TRBD2. The J segment lost 6 bases and the V segment lost 3 bases, leaving 7 bases of the junction unmatched. The CDR3 contains 13 residues. Per germline, CDR1 GTSNPN and CDR2 SVGIG (reference sequence). The DNA for the CDR3 is TGTGCCTGGAGGGCATTAGCGGGACTCGAGCAGTACTTC. Protein product: CAWRALAGLEQYF.

The chain joins TRBV7-2 to TRBJ1-1; TRBD1 might be the D (6 bases). V was shortened by 1 base and J by 10 bases, with 16 bases between the two germline ends. Germline V CDR1 and CDR2: SGHTA, FQGNSA. CDR3 length equals 14 residues. The CDR3 sequence is CASSLDFGGVGAFF. DNA for the CDR3: TGTGCCAGCAGCTTAGATTTCGGGGGCGTCGGAGCTTTCTTT.

The DNA of the CDR3 is TGTGCCAGCAAACAGGGGCAGGGGACTGAAGCTTTCTTT. Amino acids: CASKQGQGTEAFF. V gene TRBV6-5 combines with J gene TRBJ1-1, with 7 positions matching TRBD1. CDR1 MNHEY and CDR2 SVGAGI come from the germline V gene. The CDR3 contains 13 residues. After removal of 7 bases from V and 5 bases from J, the junction contained 7 bases not matched to a gene.

As concerns this clone: Other DNA sequences from this sample encode an identical CDR3 as well. The chain couples TRBV27 to TRBJ1-5; D unclear. Deletions cut 3 bases from V and 2 bases from J, with 5 bases between. CDR1 and CDR2 from the germline V gene are MNHEY and SMNVEV (reference sequence). This CDR3 comprises 13 residues. For the CDR3, the DNA is TGTGCCAGCAGTTTGCTGGGCAATCAGCCCCAGCATTTT. Protein sequence: CASSLLGNQPQHF.

The CDR3 reads CASGVNQPQHF. The CDR3 nucleotides are TGTGCCAGCGGGGTCAATCAGCCCCAGCATTTT. The genes are TRBV6-6 and TRBJ1-5, with no clear D. The length of the CDR3 is 11 residues. V gave up 8 bases and J gave up 3 bases, with 5 bases separating them. Germline-derived CDR1 and CDR2 are MNHNY and SVGAGI (reference sequence).

The V call is TRBV2, the J call TRBJ1-2; no firm D call. Germline values: CDR1 SNHLY, CDR2 FYNNEI. V was cut by 4 bases and J by 1 base, with 10 bases left in between. This CDR3 is built from 14 residues. The CDR3 reads CASSAARLNYGYTF. The CDR3, as DNA: TGTGCCAGCAGTGCAGCACGGCTTAACTATGGCTACACCTTC.

The gene calls are TRBV30 and TRBJ1-6, with a possible D match to TRBD1 (6 bases). Germline V gene data show CDR1 as GTSNPN and CDR2 as SVGIG (reference sequence). V lost 0 bases, J lost 11 bases, and 11 bases lay in between. The CDR3 extends over 13 amino acids. CDR3 sequence: CAWSVPGVTPLHF. CDR3 coding DNA: TGTGCCTGGAGTGTACCAGGGGTGACACCCCTCCACTTT. Complete variable domain (other parts from reference TRBV30 and TRBJ1-6): SQTIHQWPATLVQPVGSPLSLECTVEGTSNPNLYWYRQAAGRGLQLLFYSVGIGQISSEVPQNLSASRPQDRQFILSSKKLLLSDSGFYLCAWSVPGVTPLHFGNGTRLTVT.

The gene calls are TRBV28 and TRBJ2-5; 9 bases align to TRBD2. Germline-derived CDR1 and CDR2 are MDHEN and SYDVKM. The J segment lost 4 bases and the V segment lost 0 bases, leaving 6 bases of the junction unmatched. This CDR3 is 16 amino acids long. The CDR3: CASSLWTAGGAETQYF. CDR3 DNA sequence: TGTGCCAGCAGTTTATGGACAGCGGGGGGAGCAGAGACCCAGTACTTC.

The CDR3 DNA is TGCAGCGTGGTCGAAATTAGCTTCGATACGCAGTATTTT. Translated, it gives CSVVEISFDTQYF. This chain links TRBV29-1 with TRBJ2-3; D not certain. Trimming left V 6 bases short and J 6 bases short, with 16 bases between. This CDR3 is built from 13 residues. CDR1 and CDR2 from the germline V gene are SQVTM and ANQGSEA.

The chain recombines TRBV7-9 with TRBJ2-2, with 12 bases fitting TRBD2. The CDR3 has 17 amino acids. Germline V gene lookup returns CDR1 SEHNR and CDR2 FQNEAQ (reference sequence). V shed 0 bases and J 6 bases; nucleotides not matched to a gene: 5. CDR3 sequence: CASSLAALAGGAGELFF. The CDR3 region has the DNA TGTGCCAGCAGCTTAGCTGCCCTAGCGGGAGGGGCCGGGGAGCTGTTTTTT.

A few counts support this clone. The V gene is TRBV11-2, the J gene TRBJ1-2; D is uncertain. V shed 1 base and J shed 4 bases, with 10 bases lying between them. Germline V gene lookup returns CDR1 SGHAT and CDR2 FQNNGV. The CDR3 is 14 amino acids. The CDR3 bases are TGTGCCAGCAGCTTAGTTTGGGCCTCCTATGGCTACACCTTC. Protein product: CASSLVWASYGYTF.

The chain has TRBV10-3 and TRBJ1-3; D ambiguous. Between the trimmed V and J ends, which lost 2 bases and 0 bases, there was a span of 8 bases. Germline CDR1 is ENHRY and CDR2 is SYGVKD. The CDR3 contains 15 residues. This chain's CDR3 is CAISEASYSGNTIYF. CDR3 nucleotide sequence: TGTGCCATCAGTGAGGCAAGTTACTCTGGAAACACCATATATTTT.

This chain links TRBV2 with TRBJ1-5, with D unclear. V dropped 3 bases and J dropped 3 bases, with 9 bases sitting between them. The germline V gene has CDR1 SNHLY and CDR2 FYNNEI. The CDR3 is made up of 14 amino acids. DNA for the CDR3: TGTGCCAGCAGTGAGCAGGCCCTCAATCAGCCCCAGCATTTT. Protein: CASSEQALNQPQHF.